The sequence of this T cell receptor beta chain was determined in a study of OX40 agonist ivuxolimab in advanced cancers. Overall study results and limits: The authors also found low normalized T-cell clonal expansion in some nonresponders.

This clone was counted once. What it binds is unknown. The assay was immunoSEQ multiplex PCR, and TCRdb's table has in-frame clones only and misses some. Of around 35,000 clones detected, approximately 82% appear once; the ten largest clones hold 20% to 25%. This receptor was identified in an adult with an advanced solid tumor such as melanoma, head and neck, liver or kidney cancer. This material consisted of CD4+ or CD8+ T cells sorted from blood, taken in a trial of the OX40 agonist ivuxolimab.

CDR3 coding DNA: TGTGCCAGCAGCTTAGAACTAGCGGGAGCCCACGAGCAGTACTTC. Protein sequence: CASSLELAGAHEQYF. This chain links TRBV11-3 with TRBJ2-7, with TRBD2 matching 11 bases. There are 15 residues in the CDR3. Trimming at V came to 0 bases and at J to 5 bases, leaving 3 bases not matched to a gene. Per the germline V gene, CDR1 is SGHNT and CDR2 is YENEEA.